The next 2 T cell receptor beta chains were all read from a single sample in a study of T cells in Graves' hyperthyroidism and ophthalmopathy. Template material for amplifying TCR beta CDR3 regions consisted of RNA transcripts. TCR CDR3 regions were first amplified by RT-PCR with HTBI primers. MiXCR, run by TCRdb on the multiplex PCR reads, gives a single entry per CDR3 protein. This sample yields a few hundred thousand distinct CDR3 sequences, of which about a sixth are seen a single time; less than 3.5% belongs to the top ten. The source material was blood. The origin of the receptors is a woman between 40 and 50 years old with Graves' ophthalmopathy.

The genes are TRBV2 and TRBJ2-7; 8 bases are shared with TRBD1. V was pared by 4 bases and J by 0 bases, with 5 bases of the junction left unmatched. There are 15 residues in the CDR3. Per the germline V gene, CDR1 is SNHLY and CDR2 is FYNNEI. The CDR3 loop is CASSVWDRSSYEQYF. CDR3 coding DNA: TGTGCCAGCAGTGTTTGGGACAGGTCCTCCTACGAGCAGTACTTC.

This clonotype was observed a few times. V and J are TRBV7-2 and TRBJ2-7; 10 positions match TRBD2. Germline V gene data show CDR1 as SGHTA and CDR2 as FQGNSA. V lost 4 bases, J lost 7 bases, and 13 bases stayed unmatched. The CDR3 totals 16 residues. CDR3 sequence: CASSYLTSGSSGEQYF. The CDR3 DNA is TGTGCCAGCAGCTACCTGACTAGCGGGTCCTCAGGGGAGCAGTACTTC.